Presented here are 2 T cell receptor beta chains from one specimen sequenced in a study of regulatory T cells in long-lasting Graves disease. iRepertoire HTBI primers and Arm-PCR of CDR3 regions built TCR beta libraries. One entry per CDR3 protein results from TCRdb running MiXCR on the multiplex PCR reads. Here the sample spans roughly 610,000 distinct CDR3 sequences, about 16% being singletons. Time point here: newly diagnosed GD, antithyroid drugs for less than 3 months. The TCR library was prepared using RNA isolated from PBMCs. These data were likewise used in another study, on T cells in Graves' hyperthyroidism and ophthalmopathy.

The specimen comprised peripheral blood mononuclear cells (PBMCs), sampled at new diagnosis, from a patient treated with antithyroid drugs. The receptors come from a man aged 18 to 35 with Graves disease.

CDR3 DNA: TGTGCCAGCAGCTTAGGCCTATCGGGCTACCAAGAGACCCAGTACTTC. This codes for CASSLGLSGYQETQYF. This chain connects TRBV13 to TRBJ2-5; D gene ambiguous. Germline V gene data show CDR1 as PRHDT and CDR2 as FYEKMQ (reference sequence). The CDR3 has 16 amino acids. Trimming shortened V by 0 bases and J by 0 bases, and 11 bases separated the two germline ends.

The chain has TRBV6-2 or TRBV6-3 and TRBJ2-5, with unresolved D. The CDR3 consists of 14 residues. CDR1 is MNHEY, CDR2 SVGEGT, per germline. Trimming removed 8 bases at V and 4 bases at J, with 17 bases between. The CDR3: CASHGSAGRETQYF. The DNA of the CDR3 is TGTGCCAGCCATGGATCGGCAGGACGAGAGACCCAGTACTTC.